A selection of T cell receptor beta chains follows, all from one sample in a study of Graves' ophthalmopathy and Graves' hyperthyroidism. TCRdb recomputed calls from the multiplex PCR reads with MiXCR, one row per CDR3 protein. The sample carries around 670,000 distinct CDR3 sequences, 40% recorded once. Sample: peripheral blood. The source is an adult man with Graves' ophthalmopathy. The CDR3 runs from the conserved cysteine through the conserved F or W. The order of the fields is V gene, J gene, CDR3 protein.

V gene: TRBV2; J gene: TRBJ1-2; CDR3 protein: CASRWSIFNYGYTF
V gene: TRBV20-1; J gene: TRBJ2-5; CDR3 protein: CSAPNRVGTQYF
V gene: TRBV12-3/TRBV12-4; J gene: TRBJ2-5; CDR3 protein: CASRLTRRETQYF
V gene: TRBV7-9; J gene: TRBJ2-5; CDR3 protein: CASSLARGAGETPYF
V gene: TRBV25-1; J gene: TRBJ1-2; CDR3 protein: CASSPGQLRYGYTF
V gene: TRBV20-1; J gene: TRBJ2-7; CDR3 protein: CSAPGAASYEQYF
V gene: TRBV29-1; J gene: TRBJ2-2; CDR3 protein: CSVEEGGVGTGELFF
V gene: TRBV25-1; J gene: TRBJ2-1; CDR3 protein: CASTQGQSAGNEQFF
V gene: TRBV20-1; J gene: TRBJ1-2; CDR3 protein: CSASDEPLSGNYGYTF
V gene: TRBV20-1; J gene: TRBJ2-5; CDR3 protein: CSARDRTREKETQYF
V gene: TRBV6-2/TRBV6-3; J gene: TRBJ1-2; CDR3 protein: CASSRTGEGYTF
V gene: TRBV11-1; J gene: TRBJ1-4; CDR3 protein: CANSLAGFTNEKLFF
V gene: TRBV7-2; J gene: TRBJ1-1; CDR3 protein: CASSLVFSEFMNTEAFF
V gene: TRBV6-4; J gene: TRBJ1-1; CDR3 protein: CASGIPGQMNTEAFF
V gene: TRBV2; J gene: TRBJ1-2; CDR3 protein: CASRATDGYTF
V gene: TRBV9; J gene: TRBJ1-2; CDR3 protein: CASSAGTDANYGYTF
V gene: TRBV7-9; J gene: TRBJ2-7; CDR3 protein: CASSQISSYEQYF
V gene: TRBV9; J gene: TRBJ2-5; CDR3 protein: CASRASGRRRETQYF
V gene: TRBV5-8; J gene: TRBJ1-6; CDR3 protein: CASSSQGSSYSPLHF
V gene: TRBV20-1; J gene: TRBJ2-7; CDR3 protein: CSARGVLADSYEQYF
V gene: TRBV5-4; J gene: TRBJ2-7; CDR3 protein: CASSLYGTSYHEQYF
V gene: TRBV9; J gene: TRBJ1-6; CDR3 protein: CASRVQNSPLHF
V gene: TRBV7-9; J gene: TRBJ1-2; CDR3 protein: CASIHGGGGTANYGYTF
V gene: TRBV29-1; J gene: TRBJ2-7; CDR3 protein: CSVAQGAAGEQYF
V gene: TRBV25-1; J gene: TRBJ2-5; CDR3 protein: CASSRTSGGAYF
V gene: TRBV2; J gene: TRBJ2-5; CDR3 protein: CASSSPTGDQETQYF
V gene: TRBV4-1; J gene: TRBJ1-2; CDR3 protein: CASSLRERDNYGYTF
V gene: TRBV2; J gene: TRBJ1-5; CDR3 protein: CASRVGGGSNQPQHF
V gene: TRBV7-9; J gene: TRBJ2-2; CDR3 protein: CASSVTTTGELFF
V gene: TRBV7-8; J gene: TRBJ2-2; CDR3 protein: CASSFGYQTGATGELFF
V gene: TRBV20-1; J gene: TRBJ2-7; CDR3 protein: CSATETTYEQYF
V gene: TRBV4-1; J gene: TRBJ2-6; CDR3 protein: CASSQESVRTEAF
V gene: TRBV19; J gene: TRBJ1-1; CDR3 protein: CASSIGPGGAEAFF
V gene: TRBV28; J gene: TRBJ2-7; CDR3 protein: CASSLGLANSYEQYF
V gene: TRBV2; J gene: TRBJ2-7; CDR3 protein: CASSDEYEQYF
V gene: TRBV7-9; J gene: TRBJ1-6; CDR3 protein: CASSPSLGSGNSPLHF
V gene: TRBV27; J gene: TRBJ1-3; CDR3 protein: CASSPLWSGNTIYF
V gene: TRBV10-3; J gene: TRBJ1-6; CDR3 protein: CAISGGSPLHF
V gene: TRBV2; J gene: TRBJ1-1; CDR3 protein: CASIRDRDTEAFF
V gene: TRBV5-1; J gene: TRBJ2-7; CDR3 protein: CASSSTHQDYEQYF
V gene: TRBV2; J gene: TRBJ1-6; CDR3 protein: CASSLQGSSGNSPLHF
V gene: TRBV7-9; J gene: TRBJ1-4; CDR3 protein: CASSFGTVGEKLLF
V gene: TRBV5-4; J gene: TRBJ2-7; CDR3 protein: CASSWEDRVEQYF
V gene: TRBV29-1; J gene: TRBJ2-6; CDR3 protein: CSVDEGQLVSGANVLTF
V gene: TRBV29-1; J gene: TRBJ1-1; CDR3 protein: CSVERHRGITEAFF
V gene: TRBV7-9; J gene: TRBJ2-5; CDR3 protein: CASSLVGNPYSGRETQYF
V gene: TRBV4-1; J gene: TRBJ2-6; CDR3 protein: CASSQVPGTNSGANVLTF
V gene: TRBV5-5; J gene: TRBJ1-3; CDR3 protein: CASSSRTFLSGNTIYF
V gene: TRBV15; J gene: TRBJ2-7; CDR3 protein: CATSRGSLSGTGYEQYF
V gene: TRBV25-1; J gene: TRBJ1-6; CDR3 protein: CASSVRDRDSPLHF
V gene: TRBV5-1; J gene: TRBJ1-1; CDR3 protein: CASSLEQGLNTEAFF
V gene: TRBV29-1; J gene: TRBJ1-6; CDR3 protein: CSVYVGGRSPLHF
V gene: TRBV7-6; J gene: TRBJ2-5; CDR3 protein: CASSVVAETQYF
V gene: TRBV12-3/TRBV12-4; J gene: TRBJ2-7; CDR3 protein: CASALGSYEQYF
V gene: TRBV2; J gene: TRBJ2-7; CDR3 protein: CASSEAGGPDEQYF
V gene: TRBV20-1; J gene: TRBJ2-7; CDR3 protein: CSATGGVSAYEQYF